This T cell receptor beta chain was identified in a study of cytotoxic CD8 clonotypes in ibrutinib-treated CLL (dated by TCRdb to the early 2020s). Describing the broader study: The cohort included roughly 15 treatment-naive and some twelve relapsed/refractory patients; about 17 were IGHV unmutated. Partial responses were observed in around 25 patients and complete responses in 2; after a median follow-up of roughly 62 months, remission was maintained in about 15 patients and progression was observed in some twelve. Response samples were taken after a median of roughly 12 months on treatment, ranging from about 6 to 36 months. An average of around 250,000 productive templates and 94,082 productive rearrangements was obtained per sample. Longitudinal samples were available for about 30% of the roughly 86 trial participants. Cryopreserved peripheral blood mononuclear cells were obtained prior to treatment, at the time of response, and at either disease progression or sustained remission. Patients were still on ibrutinib when every remission and progressive disease sample was collected. The full study reports these points: Clonality increased at ibrutinib response, stayed stable in sustained remission, and fell back toward baseline at progression. Public clonotypes were found to be uncommon and were observed to contract or remain stable during treatment; the increase in clonality was shown to reflect expansion of private clonotypes at ibrutinib response. Sampling times were not matched between sustained-remission and progressing patients, and lymph node repertoires were not studied. Baseline clonality exceeded that of age-matched healthy donors and correlated strongly with circulating CD8+ T-cell counts.

The sample's time point label is to be understood as: 12 months on ibrutinib. For TCR beta library preparation, approximately 2 micrograms of genomic DNA were extracted from the cryopreserved PBMCs. High-throughput TCR beta sequencing was performed on longitudinal blood samples from CLL patients receiving ibrutinib monotherapy. Patients were enrolled in a phase 2 open-label single-center ibrutinib monotherapy trial. About this clone itself: This clone's antigen is unknown. Per-base quality was not reported, and no clone a single base away is much larger than it.

The goal of deep resolution MiSeq sequencing was a depth between 1 in 1 million and 1 in 200,000 T cells, and coverage averaged 10x per clonotype. TCR beta libraries were generated with the immunoSEQ hsTCRB Kit. Processing in the source paper ran as follows. The data were analyzed with ImmunoSEQ Analyzer and ImmunoSEQ Data Assistant, and V, D and J gene assignments followed IMGT definitions. Clonality, with values ranging from 0 to 1, was calculated as one minus the normalized Shannon entropy of productive rearrangement frequencies. Public clonotype analysis was restricted to overrepresented clonotypes comprising at least 0.05% of each patient's repertoire. Thirteen repertoires from age-matched healthy donors, obtained from immuneACCESS, served as clonality controls. The table was pulled from immuneACCESS by TCRdb, which kept in-frame rearrangements only. Such tables lose some clones; where checked, under half of the loss comes from unresolved V genes, and the rest has no known cause. The DNA was the basis for D and trimming; V, J and clone size are from that table. The sample table contains more than 200,000 clones; only one count was recorded for more than 70% of them. The top ten clonotypes cover about an eighth of the sample.

V sheds 1 base and J sheds 10 bases, leaving 8 bases between their ends. Spanning cysteine to phenylalanine, the CDR3 consists of 12 amino acids. Left in the record is the CDR3 DNA by itself, 36 bases read in frame from the first base. CDR1 and CDR2 are read off the germline V gene (reference sequence) as SEHNR and FQNEAQ. The sample was PBMCs, taken after 12 months of ibrutinib treatment. The chain employs TRBV7-9 and TRBJ2-4; no D gene call is confident. This sequence was found in a human donor with chronic lymphocytic leukemia. The encoded CDR3 is CASSLVTGIQYF. In nucleotides, the sequence is TGTGCCAGCAGCTTAGTGACCGGAATTCAGTACTTC. Reference TRBV7-9 and TRBJ2-4 genes cover what lies past the CDR3, so the full variable domain is DTGVSQNPRHKITKRGQNVTFRCDPISEHNRLYWYRQTLGQGPEFLTYFQNEAQLEKSRLLSDRFSAERPKGSFSTLEIQRTEQGDSAMYLCASSLVTGIQYFGAGTRLSVL.